One and the same sample provided the 20 T cell receptor beta chains below, sequenced in a study of identical twins. TCRdb itself ran the 5' RACE reads through MiXCR, one entry per CDR3 protein. Of some 500,000 distinct CDR3 sequences listed, around 20% are singletons. This sample also appeared in a second study, on T cells expressing NK-cell markers.

The specimen was CD4+ T cells sorted from blood. These receptor sequences come from a woman younger than 35 in good health.

This clonotype is labeled medium-sized. This chain joins TRBV20-1 and TRBJ1-1; D is undetermined. Germline V gene data show CDR1 as DFQATT and CDR2 as SNEGSKA (reference sequence). V gave up 6 bases and J gave up 1 base, with 6 bases separating them. The CDR3 spans 11 residues. The CDR3 is CSAWGNTEAFF. In nucleotides, the CDR3 is TGCAGTGCCTGGGGGAACACTGAAGCTTTCTTT.

This clonotype came up a few times. J is TRBJ2-2 and V is TRBV7-9; D is undetermined. This CDR3 is 13 amino acids long. The germline V gene has CDR1 SEHNR and CDR2 FQNEAQ (reference sequence). Trimming shortened V by 5 bases and J by 7 bases, and 11 bases separated the two germline ends. CDR3 DNA: TGTGCCAGCAGCCAAGGCCCAGGCGGGGAGCTGTTTTTT. Encoded protein: CASSQGPGGELFF. Complete variable domain (other parts from reference TRBV7-9 and TRBJ2-2): DTGVSQNPRHKITKRGQNVTFRCDPISEHNRLYWYRQTLGQGPEFLTYFQNEAQLEKSRLLSDRFSAERPKGSFSTLEIQRTEQGDSAMYLCASSQGPGGELFFGEGSRLTVL.

This clonotype was picked up many times. The chain carries TRBV20-1 and TRBJ2-2; D not resolved. This CDR3 spans 13 amino acids. CDR1 DFQATT and CDR2 SNEGSKA come from the germline V gene (reference sequence). Trimming stripped 3 bases from V and 4 bases from J, with 9 bases between. Here the CDR3 reads CSARAKITGELFF. The CDR3 DNA reads as TGCAGTGCTAGGGCCAAGATCACCGGGGAGCTGTTTTTT.

This clonotype was seen many times. The J gene is TRBJ2-1, the V gene TRBV15; 11 nucleotides line up with TRBD2. There are 13 residues in the CDR3. Germline CDR1 and CDR2: LNHNV and YYDKDF (reference sequence). After removal of 8 bases from V and 9 bases from J, the junction contained 6 bases not matched to a gene. The CDR3 DNA follows: TGTGCCACCCGACTAGCGGGATATGTTGAGCAGTTCTTC. It encodes CATRLAGYVEQFF.

This clonotype was detected only a few times. The rearrangement uses TRBV27 and TRBJ2-5, with a possible D match to TRBD2 (6 bases). V was shortened by 0 bases and J by 5 bases, with 10 bases between the two germline ends. The CDR3 consists of 14 residues. The germline gives CDR1 MNHEY, CDR2 SMNVEV (reference sequence). The DNA for the CDR3 is TGTGCCAGCAGTTTATCGTGGGAGGATGAGACCCAGTACTTC. Encoded protein: CASSLSWEDETQYF.

The gene calls are TRBV20-1 and TRBJ2-3; perhaps TRBD2 as D (5 bases). Trimming stripped 0 bases from V and 0 bases from J, with 13 bases between. Per the germline V gene, CDR1 is DFQATT and CDR2 is SNEGSKA (reference sequence). This CDR3 contains 16 residues. CDR3 sequence reads: CSAREVATVSTDTQYF. The CDR3 bases are TGCAGTGCTAGAGAGGTAGCGACGGTTAGCACAGATACGCAGTATTTT.

The chain recombines TRBV2 with TRBJ2-1; 7 bases align to TRBD2. This CDR3 has 14 residues. Germline V gene data show CDR1 as SNHLY and CDR2 as FYNNEI. J was trimmed by 2 bases and V by 7 bases; bases with no gene match: 5. This CDR3 reads CASKRESAYNEQFF. CDR3 DNA: TGTGCCAGCAAGCGGGAATCAGCCTACAATGAGCAGTTCTTC.

The chain couples TRBV16 to TRBJ1-6; D is uncertain. CDR1 and CDR2 (germline): KGHSY, FQNENV. The CDR3 is 15 amino acids. V was pared by 0 bases and J by 7 bases, with 10 bases between. This CDR3 is CASSQSRAWNSPLHF. The CDR3 nucleotides read TGTGCCAGCAGCCAATCGCGGGCCTGGAATTCACCCCTCCACTTT.

This clonotype turned up a few times. The DNA for the CDR3 is TGCAGCGTTGACTTAAATCCCACAGATACGCAGTATTTT. It translates to CSVDLNPTDTQYF. The V and J genes are TRBV29-1 and TRBJ2-3; D call uncertain. Trimming shortened V by 3 bases and J by 2 bases, and 9 bases separated the two germline ends. CDR3 length: 13 residues. Per the germline V gene, CDR1 is SQVTM and CDR2 is ANQGSEA.

The J gene is TRBJ2-1, the V gene TRBV6-5; D is unresolved. The V end lost 0 bases, the J end lost 10 bases, and 7 bases lay between the germline ends. This CDR3 spans 12 amino acids. Germline V gene lookup returns CDR1 MNHEY and CDR2 SVGAGI. CDR3 DNA sequence: TGTGCCAGCAGTTACTCCAAGACAGAGCAGTTCTTC. Its protein is CASSYSKTEQFF.

This clonotype was recorded many times. This rearrangement joins TRBV12-3 or TRBV12-4 to TRBJ1-1, with unresolved D. V lost 6 bases to trimming and J lost 0 bases, with 20 bases between them. This CDR3 region has 17 residues. Written as DNA, the CDR3 is TGTGCCAGCAGCGTACGTCTGCGGGGTATGGTGAACACTGAAGCTTTCTTT. Translated: CASSVRLRGMVNTEAFF.

This chain uses TRBV12-5 with TRBJ2-7; TRBD1 matches at 7 bases. V lost 3 bases and J lost 6; bases outside the gene matches: 11. This CDR3 spans 15 amino acids. Per germline, CDR1 LGHNT and CDR2 FRNRAP. This CDR3 reads CASGLGARGLSEQYF. In DNA, the CDR3 is TGTGCTAGTGGTTTAGGAGCTAGGGGGCTCAGCGAGCAGTACTTC.

In its sample, this clonotype was seen many times. The chain employs TRBV6-5 and TRBJ2-1; 11 positions agree with TRBD2. The CDR3 is made up of 12 amino acids. Germline assignment: CDR1 MNHEY and CDR2 SVGAGI. Trimming removed 10 bases from V and 12 bases from J; junction bases left unmatched: 8. The CDR3 sequence: CAIGLAGTRQFF. CDR3 bases: TGTGCCATCGGACTAGCGGGTACCCGGCAGTTCTTC.

This clonotype was detected many times. The rearrangement joins TRBV29-1 to TRBJ2-1, with D possibly being TRBD1 (5 bases). The CDR3 spans 12 residues. Germline CDR1 reads SQVTM; CDR2 reads ANQGSEA. Trimming stripped 5 bases from V and 6 bases from J, with 11 bases between. CDR3 sequence: CSVTLDSNEQFF. The CDR3 coding sequence is TGCAGCGTTACTCTAGACAGCAATGAGCAGTTCTTC.

The J gene is TRBJ2-1, the V gene TRBV20-1, with 11 nucleotides matching TRBD2. This CDR3 has 14 amino acids. Germline CDR1 DFQATT, CDR2 SNEGSKA (reference sequence). Unmatched junction bases numbered 3, after V lost 5 bases and J lost 3 bases. CDR3 sequence (DNA): TGCAGTGCTTTTACTAGCGGGGGCTACAATGAGCAGTTCTTC. Translated, it gives CSAFTSGGYNEQFF.

This clonotype showed up many times. J is TRBJ1-1 and V is TRBV12-3 or TRBV12-4, with D possibly TRBD1 on 6 matching bases. This CDR3 comprises 14 residues. Trimming pared 5 bases from V and 5 bases from J, leaving 15 bases between. The CDR3 loop reads CASSQQGSGTEAFF. The DNA for the CDR3 is TGTGCCAGCAGTCAACAGGGCTCGGGGACTGAAGCTTTCTTT.

This clonotype was counted many times. V gene TRBV5-1 combines with J gene TRBJ2-3; TRBD2 matches at 13 bases. The V segment lost 4 bases and the J segment 5 bases; nucleotides outside the gene matches: 4. Germline CDR1 is SGHRS and CDR2 is YFSETQ. The CDR3 has 15 residues. DNA of the CDR3: TGCGCCAGCAGCCCACTAGCGGGAGGGCAAGATACGCAGTATTTT. This sequence encodes CASSPLAGGQDTQYF.

This clonotype was counted at least ten times. The chain recombines TRBV9 with TRBJ2-5, with no clear D. The V and J ends lost 0 bases and 1 base respectively, with 7 bases between them. Germline values: CDR1 SGDLS, CDR2 YYNGEE. The CDR3 spans 14 residues. The CDR3 region has the DNA TGTGCCAGCAGCGTAGGGCCGGGCCAAGAGACCCAGTACTTC. Amino acid sequence: CASSVGPGQETQYF.

V gene TRBV19 combines with J gene TRBJ1-4; D ambiguous. Germline V CDR1 and CDR2: LNHDA, SQIVND (reference sequence). The CDR3 is 15 amino acids. Trimming took 3 bases from V and 0 from J, leaving 8 bases between them. CDR3 sequence: CASSMIGATNEKLFF. CDR3 sequence (DNA): TGTGCCAGTAGTATGATTGGAGCAACTAATGAAAAACTGTTTTTT. Using reference TRBV19 and TRBJ1-4 for the parts outside the CDR3, the full variable domain is DGGITQSPKYLFRKEGQNVTLSCEQNLNHDAMYWYRQDPGQGLRLIYYSQIVNDFQKGDIAEGYSVSREKKESFPLTVTSAQKNPTAFYLCASSMIGATNEKLFFGSGTQLSVL.

The chain links TRBV11-1 to TRBJ1-1; TRBD1 agrees at 7 bases. The CDR3 totals 13 residues. V was pared by 5 bases and J by 4 bases, with 4 bases of the junction left unmatched. Germline V gene data show CDR1 as SGHAT and CDR2 as FQDESV (reference sequence). The CDR3 nucleotides are TGTGCCAGCAGCACCCGACAGGGCACTGAAGCTTTCTTT. Its translation is CASSTRQGTEAFF.